Sequencing of this T cell receptor (beta chain) was carried out in a study of neurological immune-mediated disorders. This clonotype appeared many times. TCRdb re-derived calls from the 5' RACE reads in MiXCR, one entry per CDR3 protein. The sample includes around 15,000 distinct CDR3 sequences, 14% to 15% seen only once; the top ten take roughly 13%. Between the trimmed V and J ends, which lost 5 bases and 9 bases, there was a span of 15 bases. The CDR3 totals 14 residues. Germline V gene sequence: CDR1 SGHDT, CDR2 YYEEEE. Sequencing was carried out using PBMCs. The rearrangement links TRBV5-6 to TRBJ1-6; a possible D gene is TRBD1 (6 bases). This clonotype originated in a man aged 55 to 69 with HTLV-1-associated myelopathy (HAM/TSP). CDR3 sequence reads: CASSFYRASSPLHF. The CDR3 DNA is TGTGCCAGCAGTTTTTACAGGGCCAGTTCACCCCTCCACTTT. The variable domain in full, completed from reference TRBV5-6 and TRBJ1-6, reads DAGVTQSPTHLIKTRGQQVTLRCSPKSGHDTVSWYQQALGQGPQFIFQYYEEEERQRGNFPDRFSGHQFPNYSSELNVNALLLGDSALYLCASSFYRASSPLHFGNGTRLTVT.